This T cell receptor beta chain is from a study of cytomegalovirus exposure and HLA in healthy donors. Points from the study as a whole: A previous analysis found most TCR beta V segments productive roughly 87% or roughly 30% of the time. It is likely that the observed cluster of highly shared sequence variants was a sequencing artifact. 87-base-pair reads could not separate some V segments, including TRBV6-2 and TRBV6-3.

Germline loops: CDR1 SSHAT, CDR2 FNYEAQ (reference sequence). V was pared by 1 base and J by 6 bases, with 9 bases between. The length of the CDR3 is 13 residues. Primers included in the PCR were 60 Vbeta and 13 Jbeta primers. TCRdb's table, derived via immunoSEQ multiplex PCR, lists solely in-frame clones and lacks some. The sample holds 150,000 to 200,000 clones, roughly 80% seen once. A remark on this clone: No antigen is known for it.

This chain joins TRBV7-7 and TRBJ1-2, with a possible D match to TRBD1 (5 bases). The sequence came from a man between 25 and 39 years old in good health and CMV-seropositive. The sequencing sample was made of PBMCs. The CDR3 nucleotides are TGTGCCAGCAGCTTAGTCAGGGTCCATGGCTACACCTTC. It encodes CASSLVRVHGYTF.